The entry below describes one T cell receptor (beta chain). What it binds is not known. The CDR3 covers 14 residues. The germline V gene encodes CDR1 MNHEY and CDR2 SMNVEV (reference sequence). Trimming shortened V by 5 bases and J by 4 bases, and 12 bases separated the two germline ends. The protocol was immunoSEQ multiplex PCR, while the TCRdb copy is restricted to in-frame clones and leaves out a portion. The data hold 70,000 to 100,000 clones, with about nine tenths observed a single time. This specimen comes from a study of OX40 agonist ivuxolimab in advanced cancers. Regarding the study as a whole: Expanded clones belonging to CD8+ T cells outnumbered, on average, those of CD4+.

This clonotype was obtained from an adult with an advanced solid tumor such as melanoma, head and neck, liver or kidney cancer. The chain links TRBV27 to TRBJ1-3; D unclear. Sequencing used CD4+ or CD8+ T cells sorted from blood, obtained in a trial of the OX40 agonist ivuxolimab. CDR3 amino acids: CASSPRTRGNTIYF. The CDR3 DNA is TGTGCCAGCAGTCCTCGGACTCGAGGAAACACCATATATTTT.